Presented here are 17 T cell receptor beta chains from one specimen sequenced in a study of cytomegalovirus exposure and HLA in healthy donors. Amplification used 60 Vbeta primers and 13 Jbeta primers. Assay used: immunoSEQ multiplex PCR; TCRdb lists only in-frame clones, some missing. The data hold tens of thousands of clones, with 78% observed a single time. Input material: PBMCs. The receptors were sampled from a male donor in good health and CMV-seropositive.

In this sample, this clone turned up once. DNA of the CDR3: TGTGCCAGCAGCCCAGGGGCGGGACTACAAGAGACCCAGTACTTC. Translating gives CASSPGAGLQETQYF. The chain joins TRBV7-9 to TRBJ2-5, with a possible D match to TRBD2 (7 bases). V was shortened by 5 bases and J by 2 bases, with 15 bases between the two germline ends. CDR3 length equals 15 residues. Germline CDR1 and CDR2: SEHNR and FQNEAQ (reference sequence).

The J gene is TRBJ1-5, the V gene TRBV27, with 8 positions matching TRBD1. This CDR3 is built from 15 residues. Germline V gives CDR1 MNHEY, CDR2 SMNVEV (reference sequence). V was clipped by 1 base and J by 5 bases; unmatched bases: 4. The CDR3 bases are TGTGCCAGCAGTTTATTAGGACAGGGCGATCAGCCCCAGCATTTT. It is translated as CASSLLGQGDQPQHF.

V gene TRBV7-3 combines with J gene TRBJ2-2, with D tentatively TRBD1 (6 bases). Germline V lookup: CDR1 SGHTA, CDR2 FQGTGA. CDR3 length: 15 residues. V dropped 1 base and J dropped 2 bases, with 8 bases sitting between them. The CDR3 DNA is TGTGCCAGCAGCTTAAAGGGGGATAACACCGGGGAGCTGTTTTTT. Encoded protein: CASSLKGDNTGELFF.

V and J are TRBV11-2 and TRBJ1-2, with 12 bases aligning to TRBD1. Germline CDR1 SGHAT, CDR2 FQNNGV. The J segment lost 6 bases and the V segment lost 5 bases, leaving 7 bases of the junction unmatched. The CDR3 runs to 15 residues. The CDR3 region is CASSAGQGARNGYTF. As DNA, the CDR3 is TGTGCCAGCAGCGCGGGACAGGGGGCGCGTAATGGCTACACCTTC.

V is TRBV10-1 and J is TRBJ2-5; 11 nucleotides agree with TRBD2. CDR1 WNHNN and CDR2 SYGVQD come from the germline V gene (reference sequence). V lost 6 bases, J lost 1 base, and 19 bases stayed unmatched. The CDR3 is 20 amino acids. The CDR3 bases are TGCGCCAGCAGGACAGCACTAGCGGGAGAGTCGATCGGGGGCCAAGAGACCCAGTACTTC. It is translated as CASRTALAGESIGGQETQYF.

The chain has TRBV9 and TRBJ2-7; D gene uncertain. Germline loops: CDR1 SGDLS, CDR2 YYNGEE. Trimming removed 0 bases at V and 1 base at J, with 17 bases between. This CDR3 region has 17 residues. CDR3 sequence (DNA): TGTGCCAGCAGCGTAGCCCCTTCAAGTGGGCCATCCTACGAGCAGTACTTC. This translates into CASSVAPSSGPSYEQYF.

This clone appeared once. This chain joins TRBV13 and TRBJ2-3, with TRBD2 matching over 7 bases. This CDR3 is built from 16 residues. The V gene end was trimmed by 7 bases and the J gene end by 2 bases; junction bases not matched to a gene: 12. Germline V gene sequence: CDR1 PRHDT, CDR2 FYEKMQ (reference sequence). The CDR3 coding sequence is TGTGCCAGCAACCCCAACAGAGCGGGGACCACAGATACGCAGTATTTT. It is translated as CASNPNRAGTTDTQYF. The full variable domain, with the rest looked up from reference TRBV13 and TRBJ2-3, is AAGVIQSPRHLIKEKRETATLKCYPIPRHDTVYWYQQGPGQDPQFLISFYEKMQSDKGSIPDRFSAQQFSDYHSELNMSSLELGDSALYFCASNPNRAGTTDTQYFGPGTRLTVL.

The chain has TRBV14 and TRBJ2-1; D remains unclear. There are 15 residues in the CDR3. The ends were cut back, 1 base at V and 0 bases at J, with 7 bases in the middle. CDR1 and CDR2 (germline): SGHDN, FVKESK. The DNA for the CDR3 is TGTGCCAGCAGCCAAGTTCCGGGCTCCTACAATGAGCAGTTCTTC. It is translated as CASSQVPGSYNEQFF.

This sequence joins TRBV19 and TRBJ2-1, with 7 positions matching TRBD1. Looked up from germline, CDR1 is LNHDA and CDR2 is SQIVND (reference sequence). This CDR3 region has 14 residues. V gave up 3 bases and J gave up 9 bases; unmatched junction bases: 8. DNA for the CDR3: TGTGCCAGTAGTATGTACAGGGGAGCGGCTGAGCAGTTCTTC. Translated, it gives CASSMYRGAAEQFF.

A few counts support this clone. CDR3 sequence reads: CASRGQGQETQYF. CDR3 nucleotides: TGTGCCAGCAGGGGACAGGGCCAAGAGACCCAGTACTTC. This sequence joins TRBV6-5 and TRBJ2-5; 9 positions agree with TRBD1. Germline V CDR1 and CDR2: MNHEY, SVGAGI. This CDR3 contains 13 residues. After removal of 6 bases from V and 1 base from J, the junction contained 0 bases not matched to a gene.

The V call is TRBV9, the J call TRBJ2-7; D perhaps matches TRBD2 (6 bases). CDR3 size: 15 residues. Deletions cut 0 bases from V and 1 base from J, with 11 bases between. CDR1 and CDR2 from the germline V gene are SGDLS and YYNGEE. DNA of the CDR3: TGTGCCAGCAGCGTAGGTTTCGGGGGTTCCTACGAGCAGTACTTC. Translated, it gives CASSVGFGGSYEQYF.

The chain links TRBV11-2 to TRBJ2-5; D ambiguous. Trimming pared 2 bases from V and 13 bases from J, leaving 17 bases between. Germline loops: CDR1 SGHAT, CDR2 FQNNGV. CDR3 length: 13 amino acids. The chain's CDR3 is CASSLQRKSWAYF. CDR3 sequence (DNA): TGTGCCAGCAGCTTACAAAGAAAGAGTTGGGCGTACTTC.

This clone was picked up one time. The chain uses TRBV4-1 and TRBJ2-4, with a weak D call TRBD2 (5 bases). Germline-derived CDR1 and CDR2 are MGHRA and YSYEKL. The ends were cut back, 0 bases at V and 12 bases at J, with 27 bases in the middle. The CDR3 covers 18 residues. The CDR3 nucleotides are TGCGCCAGCAGCCAAGACCTAAGATCTCTCAGCTGGGCGAGGGCTCAGTACTTC. Its protein is CASSQDLRSLSWARAQYF.

This chain uses TRBV6-1 with TRBJ2-5; the D is unclear. The J call may not be correct, given that the DNA end is closer to TRBJ2-7. The CDR3 sequence is 15 residues long. Germline CDR1 is MNHNS and CDR2 is SASEGT. The DNA of the CDR3 is TGTGCCAGCAGTGAGGGCTTATTAAGCTCCTACGAGCAGTACTTC. It encodes CASSEGLLSSYEQYF.

V and J are TRBV28 and TRBJ2-1; TRBD2 agrees at 7 bases. The CDR3 length is 17 residues. V lost 1 base, J lost 9 bases, and 15 bases stayed unmatched. CDR1 and CDR2 (germline): MDHEN, SYDVKM. For the CDR3, the DNA is TGTGCCAGCAGTTTATCACTAGCGAAGACCCTACGCCGTGAGCAGTTCTTC. Amino acids: CASSLSLAKTLRREQFF.

This clone has just a few counts. The chain couples TRBV5-8 to TRBJ1-4; 7 positions match TRBD1. V shed 4 bases and J 8 bases; nucleotides not matched to a gene: 11. Germline V gene sequence: CDR1 SGHTS, CDR2 YDEGEE. The CDR3 length is 15 residues. The CDR3 sequence is CASSLRQGRSEKLFF. The DNA for the CDR3 is TGTGCCAGCAGCCTCCGACAGGGACGGTCGGAAAAACTGTTTTTT.

V and J are TRBV5-4 and TRBJ2-5; 7 bases align to TRBD1. V lost 0 bases to trimming and J lost 3 bases; unmatched junction nucleotides: 8. The V gene's germline CDR1 is SGHNT and CDR2 YYREEE (reference sequence). This CDR3 comprises 16 residues. As DNA, the CDR3 is TGTGCCAGCAGCTTGGACCGCAATCAGGGGGAAGAGACCCAGTACTTC. Amino acid sequence: CASSLDRNQGEETQYF.